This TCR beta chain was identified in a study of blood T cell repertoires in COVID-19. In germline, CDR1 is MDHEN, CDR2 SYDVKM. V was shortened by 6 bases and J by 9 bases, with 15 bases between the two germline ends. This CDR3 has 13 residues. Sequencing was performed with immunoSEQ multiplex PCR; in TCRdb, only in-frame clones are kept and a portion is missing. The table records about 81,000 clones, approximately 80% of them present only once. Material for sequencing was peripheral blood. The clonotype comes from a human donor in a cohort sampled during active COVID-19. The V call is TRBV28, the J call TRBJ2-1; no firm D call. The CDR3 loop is CASRVSYSGEQFF. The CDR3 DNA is TGTGCCAGCAGGGTTAGCTATTCGGGTGAGCAGTTCTTC.